This T cell receptor beta chain was documented in a study of T-cell memory formation after mild COVID-19. As for the study in general: Largely, the TCR clusters proved donor specific. Study-level results: Clones that contracted from day 15 to 85 were balanced CD4/CD8, while later expanders leaned CD4+.

CDR1 is MGHDK, CDR2 SYGVNS, per germline. Deletions cut 3 bases from V and 4 bases from J, with 3 bases between. The CDR3 has 11 residues. TCRdb itself ran the 5' RACE reads through MiXCR, one entry per CDR3 protein. The sample carries roughly 480,000 distinct CDR3 sequences, around a quarter recorded once. This clonotype was detected only a few times. Its antigen is still unknown. The sequence came from an adult woman who had mild COVID-19 (a few samples of this study predate the infection). Cell type and time point are not known. Sequences were obtained from PBMCs or a T cell subset sorted from them (not recorded which). V gene TRBV25-1 combines with J gene TRBJ2-5; no clear D. The CDR3 loop reads CASSDSETQYF. Written as DNA, the CDR3 is TGTGCCAGCAGTGACTCAGAGACCCAGTACTTC.